The clone carrying this TCR beta chain has only a few counts. These data come from a study of OX40 agonist ivuxolimab in advanced cancers. Study context: It was ivuxolimab, an agonistic anti-OX40 (CD134) antibody, that patients were treated with. Every 2 weeks, patients got intravenous ivuxolimab at one of six dose levels (0.01-10 mg/kg). Partial responses were achieved by three patients: one hepatocellular carcinoma, two cutaneous melanoma. Among those enrolled, mean age was approximately 60 years (range about 23 to 80) and about 81% were male.

Method: immunoSEQ multiplex PCR; TCRdb's copy keeps in-frame clones and lacks some. This table has some 77,000 clones, 70% to 90% appearing once. This CDR3 region has 16 residues. The source of this sequence is an adult with an advanced solid tumor such as melanoma, head and neck, liver or kidney cancer. V and J are TRBV21-1 and TRBJ2-7; the table's D call, TRBD1, was not checked against the DNA. TRBV21-1 is a documented pseudogene. This material consisted of CD4+ or CD8+ T cells sorted from blood, taken in a trial of the OX40 agonist ivuxolimab. The CDR3 reads CASSRDDEGVGYEQYF. Here the CDR3 DNA reads TGTGCCAGCAGCAGAGATGACGAAGGGGTAGGGTACGAGCAGTACTTC.